The rows below give T cell receptor beta chains drawn from one sample of a study of cytomegalovirus exposure and HLA in healthy donors. Repertoires were generated with immunoSEQ multiplex PCR, while TCRdb's copy carries only in-frame clones and drops some. The sample lists more than 65,000 clones; roughly two thirds were seen once. The sequenced sample consisted of PBMCs. Receptor source: a woman aged 45-65 years in good health and CMV-seropositive. Both conserved end residues are part of each CDR3. A D gene is named only where the DNA matches it firmly. The size entry is marked missing in some rows and otherwise reads once, few, many or a size class.

size	V	J	D	CDR3	DNA
.	TRBV5-1	TRBJ1-2	TRBD1	CASSLAPTGGYGYTF	TGCGCCAGCAGCTTGGCCCCGACAGGGGGCTATGGCTACACCTTC
.	TRBV7-9	TRBJ1-4	.	CASRKKSSGYAEKLFF	TGTGCCAGCAGGAAGAAATCTTCAGGGTACGCTGAAAAACTGTTTTTT
.	TRBV7-9	TRBJ1-2	.	CSSSLVAGYYGYTF	TGTTCCAGCAGCTTAGTTGCAGGGTACTATGGCTACACCTTC
.	TRBV11-2	TRBJ1-6	.	CASSLTGNRGVSPLHF	TGTGCCAGCAGCTTGACAGGAAACCGAGGAGTTTCACCCCTCCACTTT
.	TRBV27	TRBJ1-1	.	CASGEPEAFF	TGTGCCAGCGGGGAGCCTGAAGCTTTCTTT
.	TRBV11-2	TRBJ1-2	.	CASSFLGGQNYGYTF	TGTGCCAGCAGCTTCCTGGGAGGGCAAAACTATGGCTACACCTTC
few	TRBV5-1	TRBJ2-2	TRBD2	CASSRRDYRAGELFF	TGCGCCAGCAGCCGCCGGGACTACCGGGCCGGGGAGCTGTTTTTT
.	TRBV29-1	TRBJ2-1	TRBD1	CSVVHRGGYNEQFF	TGCAGCGTTGTGCACAGGGGTGGCTACAATGAGCAGTTCTTC
.	TRBV11-2	TRBJ2-1	.	CASIKSVGPYNEQFF	TGTGCCAGCATCAAATCCGTGGGCCCCTACAATGAGCAGTTCTTC
.	TRBV5-1	TRBJ2-7	.	CASSPMPWGRTSDEQYF	TGCGCCAGCAGCCCGATGCCCTGGGGCAGAACCTCCGACGAGCAGTACTTC
.	TRBV19	TRBJ2-5	.	CASSMLGRSGLTQETQYF	TGTGCCAGTAGTATGTTAGGGAGGAGCGGACTGACCCAAGAGACCCAGTACTTC
few	TRBV19	TRBJ1-5	.	CASSIGQHSNQPQHF	TGTGCCAGTAGTATTGGACAGCATAGCAATCAGCCCCAGCATTTT
few	TRBV12-5	TRBJ1-1	TRBD1	CASGLPGLDRPEAFF	TGTGCTAGTGGTTTGCCCGGACTGGACAGGCCTGAAGCTTTCTTT
few	TRBV29-1	TRBJ2-1	TRBD1	CSVRQGEGGKQFF	TGCAGCGTTCGACAGGGGGAAGGGGGAAAGCAGTTCTTC
.	TRBV7-9	TRBJ1-6	.	CASSQIGRENSPLHF	TGTGCCAGCAGCCAAATAGGACGGGAAAATTCACCCCTCCACTTT
few	TRBV6-1	TRBJ1-4	.	CASSELEKLFF	TGTGCCAGCAGTGAATTAGAAAAACTGTTTTTT
.	TRBV9	TRBJ2-2	.	CASSVVDAPGELFF	TGTGCCAGCAGCGTAGTAGATGCCCCCGGGGAGCTGTTTTTT
.	TRBV2	TRBJ1-2	.	CASSGLGYTF	TGTGCCAGCAGTGGACTTGGCTACACCTTC
.	TRBV7-9	TRBJ2-3	TRBD2	CATGPRGGSDTQYF	TGTGCCACGGGGCCGCGGGGGGGGTCAGATACGCAGTATTTT
.	TRBV15	TRBJ1-1	.	CATSRDRGYTEAFF	TGTGCCACCAGCAGAGACAGGGGTTACACTGAAGCTTTCTTT
.	TRBV7-8	TRBJ2-3	.	CASSLTQGRNTQYF	TGTGCCAGCAGCTTAACGCAGGGGCGGAATACGCAGTATTTT
.	TRBV4-1	TRBJ1-2	.	CASSQDFGSGVGIGYTF	TGCGCCAGCAGCCAAGACTTTGGGTCCGGGGTCGGAATAGGCTACACCTTC
.	TRBV6-6	TRBJ2-5	.	CASRPSGETQYF	TGTGCCAGCAGACCCTCCGGGGAGACCCAGTACTTC
.	TRBV5-1	TRBJ2-2	TRBD1	CASSPITGGTGELFF	TGCGCCAGCAGCCCCATAACAGGGGGAACCGGGGAGCTGTTTTTT
.	TRBV18	TRBJ1-1	.	CASSSREEAFF	TGTGCCAGCTCAAGCCGGGAGGAAGCTTTCTTT
.	TRBV6-5	TRBJ1-1	.	CASSPTENTEAFF	TGTGCCAGCAGCCCCACAGAGAACACTGAAGCTTTCTTT
once	TRBV19	TRBJ1-4	TRBD1	CASSLSGTGYEKLFF	TGTGCCAGTAGTCTCTCCGGGACAGGGTACGAAAAACTGTTTTTT
.	TRBV7-9	TRBJ2-7	.	CASSLDGGASYEQYF	TGTGCCAGCAGCTTAGACGGGGGAGCGTCCTACGAGCAGTACTTC
.	TRBV9	TRBJ2-1	.	CASSALRGEFGAYNEQFF	TGTGCCAGCAGCGCCCTCAGGGGGGAGTTCGGCGCCTACAATGAGCAGTTCTTC
.	TRBV5-1	TRBJ1-1	.	CASSLVPGGSETEAFF	TGCGCCAGCAGCTTGGTGCCGGGAGGGTCGGAAACTGAAGCCTTCTTT
.	TRBV27	TRBJ1-1	TRBD1	CASSRGQENTEAFF	TGTGCCAGCAGTAGGGGACAGGAGAACACTGAAGCTTTCTTT
.	TRBV10-3	TRBJ2-7	TRBD2	CAIRGTSGDEQYF	TGTGCCATCAGGGGAACTAGCGGGGACGAGCAGTACTTC
.	TRBV4-1	TRBJ2-7	.	CASSQVFNEQYF	TGCGCCAGCAGCCAAGTTTTCAACGAGCAGTACTTC
.	TRBV9	TRBJ1-1	.	CASTLGGESTEAFF	TGTGCCAGCACCCTAGGGGGAGAAAGCACTGAAGCTTTCTTT
.	TRBV6-1	TRBJ1-1	.	CASGATEAFF	TGTGCCAGCGGGGCCACTGAAGCTTTCTTT
.	TRBV5-1	TRBJ1-4	TRBD1	CASSPGTGDEKLFF	TGCGCCAGCAGCCCCGGGACAGGGGACGAAAAACTGTTTTTT
few	TRBV27	TRBJ1-1	.	CASRTFPTVNTEAFF	TGTGCCAGCAGAACTTTCCCTACGGTGAACACTGAAGCTTTCTTT
few	TRBV11-3	TRBJ2-5	.	CASSSVTTGTQYF	TGTGCCAGCAGCTCAGTTACCACAGGGACCCAGTACTTC
few	TRBV6-4	TRBJ2-1	TRBD2	CASSERGGGANEQFF	TGTGCCAGCAGTGAGAGAGGCGGGGGGGCCAATGAGCAGTTCTTC
.	TRBV11-3	TRBJ2-3	.	CASSLEGRPLDTQYF	TGTGCCAGCAGCTTAGAGGGGCGACCTTTAGATACGCAGTATTTT
few	TRBV5-1	TRBJ2-7	.	CASSLAAGDSYEQYF	TGCGCCAGCAGCTTGGCCGCAGGCGATTCCTACGAGCAGTACTTC
few	TRBV6-5	TRBJ1-3	.	CASSPGRSGTIYF	TGTGCCAGCAGCCCCGGCCGCAGCGGCACCATATATTTT